This T cell receptor (beta chain) was retrieved from a study of cytomegalovirus exposure and HLA in healthy donors (dated by TCRdb to the late 2010s). About the study as a whole: According to an earlier analysis of a few hundred of the donors, 150 million to 200 million T cells yielded 120 million or so unique TCR beta sequences and approximately 300 Gb of sequence data. Among the roughly 390 genotyped donors, more than 70% belonged to the genetic ancestry cluster associated with self-reported Caucasian donors. Using immunosequencing, the study profiled T cell repertoires from about 650 subjects and related those repertoires to cytomegalovirus serostatus. The later analysis used no new phenotypic data to find candidate immune exposures, relying instead on TCR beta sequences and their occurrence across donors. A later analysis re-examined previously published TCR beta repertoires from 610 or so donors and added high-resolution HLA genotyping to investigate patterns of TCR occurrence. An earlier analysis of roughly 580 of the donors used high-throughput TCR beta sequencing to judge whether each TCR beta V gene segment behaved as functional or pseudogenic. Across about 370 genotyped donors of the cohort, an average of about 240,000 unique TCR beta nucleotide sequences per donor were sequenced, and roughly 20% of those sequences were non-productive. To predict cytomegalovirus infection status, the study combined high-throughput TCR immunosequencing, statistical association of individual TCRs with disease status, and machine learning. The study was designed to test whether signatures of past pathogen exposure could be identified by cataloging public T cell receptors. In a later genetic analysis, genome-wide SNP genotypes for about three fifths of the roughly 670 donors were used, and that subset was treated as a discovery cohort. Four to six DR-DQ haplotypes were handled as single units for association and clustering, since linkage in the cohort was strong. Alongside the repertoire data, information on donor age, sex, ethnicity and CMV serostatus was compiled. Class I and class II HLA loci were covered by the typing at four-digit resolution. Typing coverage varied by locus: about 629-630 donors for A, B, C, DRB1 and DQB1; under 550 for DQA1; more than 600 for DPA1; fewer than 480 for DPB1. Every repertoire in the discovery cohort had been generated on one and the same sequencing platform. Roughly 300 gigabases of sequencing data and tens of millions of unique TCR sequences were included in an early release covering under 650 HLA-typed donors. A separate validation cohort of approximately 120 different subjects was used in addition to the roughly 640-subject first cohort.

Regarding this clone: Its binding antigen is unknown.

The method was the immunoSEQ multiplex PCR assay. For the multiplex PCR, a mixture combining 60 forward primers for TCR Vbeta segments and 13 reverse primers for TCR Jbeta segments was used. The CDR3 region of rearranged TCR beta genes was amplified from genomic DNA with a multiplex PCR assay. On the Illumina HiSeq System, the amplified TCR beta libraries were sequenced as 87-base-pair reads. The original methods were these. A later analysis counted about 80 million unique TCR beta chains across the 500 to 850 repertoires, and 10 million to 12 million of these chains were shared by at least two donors. Raw reads were error-corrected and collapsed into unique sequences with a nearest-neighbor algorithm that merged closely related sequences to remove PCR and sequencing errors. V, D and J gene segments were assigned by aligning CDR3 sequences to IMGT reference sequences. For a sequence to be retained, at least a six-nucleotide match to both a V gene segment and a J gene segment was required. Rearrangements were called productive when the CDR3 lacked stop codons and stayed in frame with V and J; all others were non-productive. CDR3 was defined according to IMGT convention as the region running from the second conserved V-encoded cysteine to the conserved J-encoded phenylalanine. In an earlier analysis of around 570 of the donors, sequences lacking an unambiguous match to a single V gene segment were excluded. In an earlier analysis of 587 of the donors, V segments were called functional above 56.7% productive rearrangements and were called segregating when the between-donor standard deviation exceeded 5%. A statistical classification framework was built for diagnosing cytomegalovirus status from the catalog of TCR beta chain sequences. In a later analysis, V and J genes were assigned by comparing TCR nucleotide sequences against IMGT/GENE-DB human TR gene sequences. A later analysis assigned CDR3 sequences and most-parsimonious VDJ recombination scenarios with the TCRdist pipeline. In a later analysis, each TCR beta chain was defined by its CDR3 amino acid sequence together with its V-gene family, and reads without a unique V-gene family were excluded. A later analysis removed roughly 590 highly shared, low-generation-probability nucleotide sequences to deal with suspected cross-contamination and a sequencing artifact. A later analysis calculated a clonal expansion index for each public chain from normalized within-repertoire ranks of inferred template counts. In a later analysis, generation probabilities were computed with a VDJ recombination model fitted to out-of-frame rearrangements, and the resulting probabilities were checked against IGoR. A later analysis scored TCR-TCR, TCR-HLA and TCR-CMV co-occurrence with hypergeometric tests, applying a repertoire-size bias correction to TCR pairs. In a later analysis, false discovery rates were estimated by permuting HLA or CMV assignments 20 times. A later analysis grouped co-occurring TCRs with DBSCAN, adding TCRdist sequence similarity when clustering within HLA-allele-positive subsets. For co-occurrence clustering, repertoires with fewer than 30,000 or more than 120,000 public chains were excluded, along with about five repertoires with anomalous nucleotide sharing. TCRdb re-hosts the immuneACCESS table, in-frame sequences only. Its copies lack some clones; in the studies checked, an unresolved V gene accounts for under half of them, and the cause for the rest is not known. V and J calls and clone size are copied from that table; D and trimming were computed from the DNA. The sample table records roughly 60,000 clones. Jointly, the top ten make up approximately 4% of the sample.

Via the germline V gene, CDR1 is LGHNA and CDR2 YNFKEQ. Counted from cysteine to phenylalanine, this CDR3 has 19 amino acids. The sequence is cut down to CDR3 DNA, 57 bases in frame from base 1. The V and J ends are trimmed by 3 bases and 0 bases, leaving 23 bases between them. The cohort consisted of hundreds of healthy bone marrow donors. Cohort members were all nominally healthy when sampled, although unrecorded immune exposures were likely present. The donor tested CMV seronegative, placing the donor among the 300 to 400 seronegative members of the cohort. Each donor provided a peripheral blood sample, and peripheral blood mononuclear cells were used for TCR beta sequencing. Genomic DNA extraction from the blood cell samples was performed with the Qiagen DNeasy Blood Extraction Kit. Study-wide conclusions, independent of this receptor: Most TCR sequences were observed very rarely across donors, whereas some public TCRs were present in many individuals. In a later genetic analysis, fewer N-insertions in productive TCRs were reported among donors in an Asian-associated ancestry cluster than the roughly 640-donor mean. Compared with equally common non-associated chains, HLA-associated TCR beta chains in a later analysis were more clonally expanded and had lower generation probabilities. Sequencing depth was assumed to be roughly uniform across donors in the presence/absence analyses, though that assumption may not hold. The study gave a list of over 150 TCR beta chains associated with cytomegalovirus. Several of the top co-occurrence clusters appeared to be linked to parvovirus B19, influenza, CMV and Epstein-Barr virus, according to a later analysis. A later analysis found that most CMV-associated TCR beta chains appeared HLA-restricted, with HLA associations seemingly driven largely by CMV exposure. Specific HLA alleles were associated with more than 15,000 TCR beta sequences at a false discovery rate of 0.05 in a later analysis. Only TCR beta chains were sequenced in this cohort, and the absence of alpha or paired-chain data limited detectable features. A group of highly shared sequence variants was considered likely to be a technical artifact of the sequencing pipeline. Over 15 rarely observed V segments, including chromosome 9 orphons, were excluded from the earlier analysis of several hundred of the donors because counts were too low. A further reported finding was that TCR beta sequences accurately predicted the HLA-A and HLA-B alleles for most subjects in the first cohort. An association between a missense DCLRE1C variant and V-gene and J-gene trimming of TCR beta chains was found in a later genetic analysis and replicated in an independent cohort. Because HLA typing was unavailable for some donors at each locus, only the typed subset was used in association tests. Assigning TCR associations to individual alleles was difficult when HLA alleles, especially DR and DQ, strongly co-occurred. The authors suggested that the approach could potentially be generalized to other disease states and immunological phenotypes. The classifier was reported to diagnose cytomegalovirus status with high specificity and sensitivity in both the original and validation cohorts. In vitro tests confirmed that a few of the cytomegalovirus-associated TCR beta chains recognize cytomegalovirus antigens. The only immune exposure information available for the cohort was CMV serostatus. According to a later analysis, TCR association rates differed among HLA loci, with DRB1 alleles showing the most associated TCRs and HLA-C alleles showing the fewest. In an earlier analysis of roughly 500 of the donors, most TCR beta V segments appeared in productive rearrangements about 87% or about 30% of the time, broadly matching IMGT annotations. Correlated functional status among segregating V segments might be attributable to linkage disequilibrium, but an unknown experimental factor could not be ruled out. Some IMGT-functional V segments, including TRBV6-2 and TRBV6-3, could not be distinguished by the 87-base-pair reads and were therefore excluded.

The sample taken for sequencing was PBMCs. The V and J genes are TRBV4-2 and TRBJ1-2; the best D guess is TRBD1, with 6 bases matching. The clonotype comes from a woman between 18 and 30 years old in good health and CMV-seronegative. The CDR3 reads CASSHGSLLGQIANYGYTF. The nucleotide sequence is given as TGTGCCAGCAGCCACGGAAGCCTGTTAGGACAGATCGCTAACTATGGCTACACCTTC.